The TCR beta chain under discussion was sequenced for a study of early T cells in non-severe SARS-CoV-2 infection (dated by TCRdb to the early 2020s). Regarding the complete study: Bulk RNA from unsorted whole blood was used for TCR sequencing, so alpha and beta chains could not be paired.

This was a case-control study nested in a cohort of healthcare workers in London, UK, who had nasopharyngeal swab PCR tests and blood samples taken every week. Healthcare workers were recruited between 23 and 31 March 2020, during the week of the UK lockdown, and were followed weekly for up to roughly 15 weeks. This clonotype was seen repeatedly, ten times or more. Its antigen has not been determined. No much larger clone is present one base from it, and per-base qualities are unavailable. The investigation overall reported the following: VDJdb matching was skewed toward anti-spike CD8 responses and likely underestimated virus-specific expansions, missing private and CD4 specificities.

Library creation used 5' RACE. Instrument used: NextSeq 500. To correct for sequencing error and PCR bias, the TCR library protocol tagged individual cDNA molecules with unique molecular identifiers. Sequencing covered both TCR alpha and beta chains, and within each sample the abundances of alpha and beta sequences were tightly co-correlated. The original pipeline was this. Decombinator V4 was used to annotate the V gene, J gene and CDR3 of the TCR sequences. Expanded TCRs were defined as changing significantly between any two time points under a Poisson model with p below 0.0001. TCR abundances were normalised to the total number of TCRs sequenced per sample and were expressed as counts per million. MAIT TCRs were defined by TRAV1-2 paired with TRAJ12, TRAJ20 or TRAJ33, and iNKT TCRs by TRAV10 paired with TRAJ18. A search of VDJdb, accessed on 1 November 2021, was run for TCRs annotated to CMV, EBV and SARS-CoV-2, with TCRs annotated for multiple antigens excluded. TCRdb redid the processing of the public reads, applying fastp at Q25 and MiXCR, and retained in-frame beta chains. Rows with one shared CDR3 protein collapse into an entry with the most common genes and DNA. These V and J calls derive from TCRdb rather than the authors' analysis. Across this sample there are around 58,000 distinct CDR3 sequences, with 10% to 15% seen only once. Jointly, the top ten make up roughly a tenth of the sample.

As encoded in the germline V gene (reference sequence), CDR1 is LNHDA while CDR2 is SQIVND. V and J lose 2 bases and 3 bases, and a span of 9 bases separates them. The CDR3 starts with the cysteine, ends with the phenylalanine, and has 14 residues. Here the CDR3 DNA is all that survives: 42 bases in frame from base 1. The sample was whole blood. The receptor's source is an adult who was a healthcare worker with PCR-confirmed SARS-CoV-2 infection or an uninfected control (not recorded which). The chain was built from TRBV19 and TRBJ2-3; the D gene identity is not certain. The nucleotide sequence is given as TGTGCCAGTAGTATACGTATGGGGACAGATACGCAGTATTTT. It translates as CASSIRMGTDTQYF.